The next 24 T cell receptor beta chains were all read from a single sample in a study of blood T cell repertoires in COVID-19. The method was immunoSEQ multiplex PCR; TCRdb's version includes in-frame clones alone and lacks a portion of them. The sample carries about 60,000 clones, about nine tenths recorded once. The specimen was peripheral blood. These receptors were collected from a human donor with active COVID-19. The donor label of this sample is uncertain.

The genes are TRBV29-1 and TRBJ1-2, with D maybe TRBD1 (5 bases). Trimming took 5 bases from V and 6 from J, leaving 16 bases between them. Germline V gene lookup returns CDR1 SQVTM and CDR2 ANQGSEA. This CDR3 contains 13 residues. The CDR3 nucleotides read TGCAGCGTTCGACGGGGGAGGGCGGATGGCTACACCTTC. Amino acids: CSVRRGRADGYTF. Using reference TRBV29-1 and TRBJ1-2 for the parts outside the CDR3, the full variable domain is SAVISQKPSRDICQRGTSLTIQCQVDSQVTMMFWYRQQPGQSLTLIATANQGSEATYESGFVIDKFPISRPNLTFSTLTVSNMSPEDSSIYLCSVRRGRADGYTFGSGTRLTVV.

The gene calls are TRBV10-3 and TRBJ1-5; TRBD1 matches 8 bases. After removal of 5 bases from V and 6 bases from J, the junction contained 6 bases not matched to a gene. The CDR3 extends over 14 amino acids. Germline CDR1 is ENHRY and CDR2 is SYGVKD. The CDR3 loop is CAISPGGRSQPQHF. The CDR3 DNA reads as TGTGCCATCAGTCCAGGGGGCCGGAGTCAGCCCCAGCATTTT.

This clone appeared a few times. In DNA, the CDR3 is TGTGCCAGCAGCCATGGACTCGACCGGGAACTGTTTTTT. Its translation: CASSHGLDRELFF. The chain joins TRBV3-1 (or the pseudogene TRBV3-2) to TRBJ1-4; no clear D gene. Germline V gene data show CDR1 as LGHDT and CDR2 as YNNKEL (reference sequence). The CDR3 is made up of 13 amino acids. With 3 bases removed from V and 12 bases from J, the gap between germline ends came to 14 bases.

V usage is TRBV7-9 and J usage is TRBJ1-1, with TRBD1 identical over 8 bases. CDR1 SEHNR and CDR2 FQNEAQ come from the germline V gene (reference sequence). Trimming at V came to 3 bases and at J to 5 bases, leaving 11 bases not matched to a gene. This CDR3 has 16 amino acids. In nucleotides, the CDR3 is TGTGCCAGCAGCTTTCCAGGGGGCGGGGTGTTGACTGAAGCTTTCTTT. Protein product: CASSFPGGGVLTEAFF.

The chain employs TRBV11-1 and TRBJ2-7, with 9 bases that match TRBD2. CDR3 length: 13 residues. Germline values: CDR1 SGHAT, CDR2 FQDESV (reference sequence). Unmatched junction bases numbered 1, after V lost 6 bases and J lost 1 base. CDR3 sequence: CASSAGGSYEQYV. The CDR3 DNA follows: TGTGCCAGCAGTGCGGGGGGGTCCTACGAGCAGTACGTC.

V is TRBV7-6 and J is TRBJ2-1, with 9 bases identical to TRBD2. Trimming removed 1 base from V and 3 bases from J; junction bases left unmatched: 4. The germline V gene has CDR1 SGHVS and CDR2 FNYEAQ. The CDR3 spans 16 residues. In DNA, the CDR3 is TGTGCCAGCAGCTTAGAGGGAGCGGGGGGCTACAATGAGCAGTTCTTC. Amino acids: CASSLEGAGGYNEQFF.

CDR3 nucleotides: TGTGCCAGCGCTGTGGGTGACAGGGTTGGCTACACCTTC. It encodes CASAVGDRVGYTF. The J gene is TRBJ1-2, the V gene TRBV25-1; 7 nucleotides align to TRBD1. V was clipped by 8 bases and J by 7 bases; unmatched bases: 10. The CDR3 runs to 13 residues. Germline V gene lookup returns CDR1 MGHDK and CDR2 SYGVNS.

The CDR3, as DNA: TGTGCCAGCAGTGGCCAGGGCCGGAGGGACACTGAAGCTTTCTTT. Protein product: CASSGQGRRDTEAFF. V gene TRBV2 combines with J gene TRBJ1-1; D might be TRBD1 (5 bases). V lost 4 bases and J lost 3, with 15 bases in between. From germline, CDR1 is SNHLY and CDR2 FYNNEI. This CDR3 contains 15 residues.

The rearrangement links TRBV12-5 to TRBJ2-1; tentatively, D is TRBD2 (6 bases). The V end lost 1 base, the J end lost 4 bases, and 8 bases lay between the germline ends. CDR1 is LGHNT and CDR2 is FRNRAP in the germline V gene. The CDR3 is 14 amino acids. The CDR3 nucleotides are TGTGCTAGTGGTTTGGAGACTAGATACAATGAGCAGTTCTTC. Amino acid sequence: CASGLETRYNEQFF.

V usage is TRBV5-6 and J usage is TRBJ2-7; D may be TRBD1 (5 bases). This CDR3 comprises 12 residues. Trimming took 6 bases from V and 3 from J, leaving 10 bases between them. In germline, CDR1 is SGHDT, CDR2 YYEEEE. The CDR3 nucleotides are TGTGCCAGCAATACAGGCTTCTACGAGCAGTACTTC. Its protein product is CASNTGFYEQYF.

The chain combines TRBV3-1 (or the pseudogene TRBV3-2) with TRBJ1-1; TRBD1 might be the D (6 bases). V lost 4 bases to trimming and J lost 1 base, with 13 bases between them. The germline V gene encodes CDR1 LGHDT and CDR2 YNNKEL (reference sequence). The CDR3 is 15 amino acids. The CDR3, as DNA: TGTGCCAGCAGCCCCAGGACAGCGAGGAACACTGAAGCTTTCTTT. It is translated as CASSPRTARNTEAFF.

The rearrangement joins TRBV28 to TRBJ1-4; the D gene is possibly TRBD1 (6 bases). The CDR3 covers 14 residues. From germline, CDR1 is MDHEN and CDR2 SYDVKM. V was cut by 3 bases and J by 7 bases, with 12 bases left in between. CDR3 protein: CASSFPGGGEKLFF. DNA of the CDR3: TGTGCCAGCAGTTTCCCGGGGGGCGGTGAAAAACTGTTTTTT.

The DNA for the CDR3 is TGTGCCAGCAGCCGGGGACTAGCGGTTTCCTACGAGCAGTACTTC. Amino acids: CASSRGLAVSYEQYF. This chain connects TRBV11-2 to TRBJ2-7, with TRBD2 identical over 11 bases. The germline CDR1 and CDR2 sequences are SGHAT and FQNNGV. The CDR3 is 15 residues long. V shed 5 bases and J 1 base; nucleotides not matched to a gene: 4.

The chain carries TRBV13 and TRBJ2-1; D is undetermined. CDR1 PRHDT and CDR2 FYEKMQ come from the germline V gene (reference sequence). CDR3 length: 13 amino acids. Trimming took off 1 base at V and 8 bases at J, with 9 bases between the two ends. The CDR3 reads CASSLARSDEQFF. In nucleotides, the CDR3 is TGTGCCAGCAGCTTAGCTCGGTCGGATGAGCAGTTCTTC.

CDR3 DNA: TGTGCCAGCAGCCACGGACTCAATTCACCCCTCCACTTT. It specifies CASSHGLNSPLHF. V and J are TRBV14 and TRBJ1-6; D gene ambiguous. This CDR3 has 13 amino acids. Germline V gene lookup returns CDR1 SGHDN and CDR2 FVKESK. V was clipped by 3 bases and J by 7 bases, with 7 bases between them.

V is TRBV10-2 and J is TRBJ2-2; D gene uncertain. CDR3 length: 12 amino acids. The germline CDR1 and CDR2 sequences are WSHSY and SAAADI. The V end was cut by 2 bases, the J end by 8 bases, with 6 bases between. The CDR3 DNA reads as TGCGCCAGCAGTGAGGAGGCGGGGGAGCTGTTTTTT. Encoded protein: CASSEEAGELFF.

In DNA form, the CDR3 reads TGTGCCAGCAGCGTAGTAGCGGGAGTGGGGCAGACCCAGTACTTC. This gives the protein CASSVVAGVGQTQYF. The chain has TRBV9 and TRBJ2-5; 9 bases match TRBD2. The CDR3 is 15 amino acids. Trimming took 0 bases from V and 6 from J; bases not matched to a gene: 6. Germline V lookup: CDR1 SGDLS, CDR2 YYNGEE.

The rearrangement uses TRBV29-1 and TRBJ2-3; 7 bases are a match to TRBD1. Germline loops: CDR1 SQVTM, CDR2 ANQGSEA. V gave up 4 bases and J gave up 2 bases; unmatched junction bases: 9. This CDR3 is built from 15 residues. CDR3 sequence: CSVVGRGSTTDTQYF. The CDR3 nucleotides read TGCAGCGTTGTGGGCAGGGGGAGCACCACAGATACGCAGTATTTT.

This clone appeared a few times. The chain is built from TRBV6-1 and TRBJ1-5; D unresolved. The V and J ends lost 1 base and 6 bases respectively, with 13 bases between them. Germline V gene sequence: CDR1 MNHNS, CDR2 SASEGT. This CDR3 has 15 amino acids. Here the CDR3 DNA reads TGTGCCAGCAGTGAAGGGGAGGGCGGGCGTCAGCCCCAGCATTTT. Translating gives CASSEGEGGRQPQHF.

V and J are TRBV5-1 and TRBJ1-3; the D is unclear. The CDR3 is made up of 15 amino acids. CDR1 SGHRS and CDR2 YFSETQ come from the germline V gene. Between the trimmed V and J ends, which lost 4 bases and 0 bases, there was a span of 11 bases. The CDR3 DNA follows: TGCGCCAGCAGCCCTACAGAATTCTCTGGAAACACCATATATTTT. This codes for CASSPTEFSGNTIYF.

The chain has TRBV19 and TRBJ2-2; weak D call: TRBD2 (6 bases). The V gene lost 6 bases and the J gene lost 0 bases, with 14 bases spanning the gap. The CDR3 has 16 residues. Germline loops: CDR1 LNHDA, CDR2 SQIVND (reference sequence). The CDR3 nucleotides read TGTGCCAGTAGGGGGTCTTGGGACTCGAACACCGGGGAGCTGTTTTTT. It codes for CASRGSWDSNTGELFF.

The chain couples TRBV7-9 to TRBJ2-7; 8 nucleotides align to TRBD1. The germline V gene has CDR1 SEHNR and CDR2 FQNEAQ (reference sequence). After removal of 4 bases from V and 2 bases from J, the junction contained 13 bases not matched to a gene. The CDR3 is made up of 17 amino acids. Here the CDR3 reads CASSSLGQGAFAYEQYV. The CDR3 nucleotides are TGTGCCAGCAGCTCCTTGGGGCAGGGGGCTTTTGCCTACGAGCAGTACGTC.

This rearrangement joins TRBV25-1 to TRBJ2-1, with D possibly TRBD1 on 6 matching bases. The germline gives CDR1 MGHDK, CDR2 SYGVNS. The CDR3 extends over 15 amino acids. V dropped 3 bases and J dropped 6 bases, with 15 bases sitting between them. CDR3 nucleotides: TGTGCCAGCAGTGACAGGGGCAGGATATTCAATGAGCAGTTCTTC. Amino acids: CASSDRGRIFNEQFF.

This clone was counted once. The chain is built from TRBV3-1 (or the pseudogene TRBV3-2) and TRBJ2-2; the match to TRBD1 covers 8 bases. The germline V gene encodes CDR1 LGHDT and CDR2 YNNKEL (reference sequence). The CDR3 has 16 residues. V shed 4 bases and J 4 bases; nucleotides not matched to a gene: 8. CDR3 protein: CASSPWTGQGTGELFF. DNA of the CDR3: TGTGCCAGCAGCCCCTGGACAGGGCAGGGCACCGGGGAGCTGTTTTTT.